There are many counts of the clone carrying this T cell receptor (beta chain). No antigen is known for it. The data were taken from a study of blood T cells in healthy people across ages. Study observations and caveats: PBMC samples, being unsorted, prevented any conclusive comparison of naive and antigen-experienced cells. Long-lived donors carried more naive CD4+ cells and greater diversity than aged donors.

Trimming removed 2 bases from V and 2 bases from J, with 12 bases in between. There are 14 residues in the CDR3. Germline values: CDR1 DFQATT, CDR2 SNEGSKA (reference sequence). A second PCR, run for about 7 to 11 cycles, used a sample-barcoded 5' primer plus a J-beta primer mix. TCRdb independently ran MiXCR on the 5' RACE reads; one entry per CDR3 protein. The data hold some 790,000 distinct CDR3 sequences, with more than 25% observed a single time. The chain uses TRBV20-1 and TRBJ1-2; tentative D call: TRBD1 (6 bases). This clonotype was sampled from a woman older than 75 in good health. Sequencing was done on a sample of blood. The CDR3 protein is CSARNRAVNYGYTF. The CDR3 DNA follows: TGCAGTGCTAGAAACAGGGCGGTGAACTATGGCTACACCTTC.